The rows below give T cell receptor beta chains drawn from one sample of a study of lymphopenia after photon versus proton radiotherapy. The assay was immunoSEQ multiplex PCR, and TCRdb's table has in-frame clones only and misses some. The table shows 15,000 to 20,000 clones, with 70% to 85% occurring only once. The sample consisted of peripheral blood, taken from a patient treated with proton-based radiotherapy. The source of these receptors is a man in his 70s with pancreatic cancer. Both conserved end residues are part of each CDR3. D genes are given only for firm matches. The size of a clone is reported for some rows only, either as once, few or many, or as a class for expanded clones.

D gene	clone size	V gene	J gene	CDR3 DNA	CDR3 protein
NA	NA	TRBV19	TRBJ1-1	TGTGCCAGTAACACTATAGGACCCGGGACATTGAGTGAAGCTTTCTTT	CASNTIGPGTLSEAFF
NA	NA	TRBV30	TRBJ1-1	TGTGCCTGGAGTCGGACAGTCCCGAACACTGAAGCTTTCTTT	CAWSRTVPNTEAFF
NA	once	TRBV2	TRBJ1-1	TGTGCCAGCAGCGAGGACCTAGCCGGAGCTTTCTTT	CASSEDLAGAFF
TRBD1	NA	TRBV6-5	TRBJ2-2	TGTGCCAGCAGCACAGGGGGGAGCACCGGGGAGCTGTTTTTT	CASSTGGSTGELFF
TRBD2	NA	TRBV2	TRBJ2-1	TGTGCCAGCAGTACCGGGACTAGTGCCAATGAGCAGTTCTTC	CASSTGTSANEQFF
NA	NA	TRBV11-2	TRBJ2-7	TGTGCCAGCACCATTTGGGGACTGTCATCGGGGGAGGTCCACGAGCAGTACTTC	CASTIWGLSSGEVHEQYF
NA	NA	TRBV12-5	TRBJ2-3	TGTGCTAGTGGTCCCCTTAACACAGATACGCAGTATTTT	CASGPLNTDTQYF
NA	NA	TRBV30	TRBJ1-1	TGTGCCTGGAAGGGGAGGTTGAACACTGAAGCTTTCTTT	CAWKGRLNTEAFF
NA	NA	TRBV29-1	TRBJ1-1	TGCAGCGTTGTATTACAGGTGAACACTGAAGCTTTCTTT	CSVVLQVNTEAFF
NA	NA	TRBV19	TRBJ2-3	TGTGCCAGTAGTTTTAGTCGAGTCTCCACAGATACGCAGTATTTT	CASSFSRVSTDTQYF
NA	NA	TRBV10-3	TRBJ1-1	TGTGCCATCAGTGAGTACACTGAAGCTTTCTTT	CAISEYTEAFF
NA	NA	TRBV14	TRBJ1-2	TGTGCCAGCAGCCAAGGTCTTACAGGGAGTGGCTACACCTTC	CASSQGLTGSGYTF
NA	NA	TRBV7-2	TRBJ1-1	TGTGCCAGCAGCCTAAGCCTCACTGAAGCTTTCTTT	CASSLSLTEAFF
TRBD2	NA	TRBV10-2	TRBJ2-2	TGCGCCAGCAGGGTAGCGGGGCCGAACACCGGGGAGCTGTTTTTT	CASRVAGPNTGELFF
TRBD1	NA	TRBV27	TRBJ1-2	TGTGCCAGCAGTTTAAAACAGGGGAGCTATGGCTACACCTTC	CASSLKQGSYGYTF
NA	NA	TRBV29-1	TRBJ2-3	TGCAGCGTTCGGGACTCAGCGGCGCAGTATTTT	CSVRDSAAQYF
TRBD1	few	TRBV28	TRBJ2-7	TGTGCCAGCAGTTTCCAGGACAGGGGTACCCCCTACGAGCAGTACTTC	CASSFQDRGTPYEQYF
NA	NA	TRBV11-3	TRBJ1-2	TGTGCCAGCAGCGCCCGGACGTTCTATGGCTACACCTTC	CASSARTFYGYTF
TRBD2	NA	TRBV2	TRBJ2-1	TGTGCCAGCAGTGTGCTAGCGGCTTACAATGAGCAGTTCTTC	CASSVLAAYNEQFF
NA	NA	TRBV28	TRBJ1-1	TGTGCCAGCAGACAAACGGACAGAAGGGCTTTCTTT	CASRQTDRRAFF
NA	NA	TRBV16	TRBJ1-1	TGTGCCAGCAGCCAATCAAAGGCAGGGGAAGCTTTCTTT	CASSQSKAGEAFF
TRBD2	few	TRBV6-1	TRBJ2-3	TGTGCCAGCAGTGAAGCGGGAACTGTGGGGGGGGCAGATACGCAGTATTTT	CASSEAGTVGGADTQYF
TRBD1	once	TRBV5-1	TRBJ2-1	TGCGCCAGCAGCTCACAGGAAAAGGGACAGGGGAGGAATGAGCAGTTCTTC	CASSSQEKGQGRNEQFF
NA	NA	TRBV5-1	TRBJ2-7	TGCGCCAGCAGCTTGGGCGGCGTGGGGCAGTACTTC	CASSLGGVGQYF
NA	NA	TRBV7-9	TRBJ1-1	TGTGCCAGCAGCCCCCGGGGCCGGATGAACACTGAAGCTTTCTTT	CASSPRGRMNTEAFF
TRBD2	NA	TRBV19	TRBJ2-3	TGTGCCAGTTCGAACCACGGTAGCGGGGATGCAGATACGCAGTATTTT	CASSNHGSGDADTQYF
NA	NA	TRBV5-1	TRBJ2-1	TGCGCCAGCAGCGAGGGGCTTGCCTACAATGAGCAGTTCTTC	CASSEGLAYNEQFF
NA	once	TRBV5-1	TRBJ2-3	TGCGCCAGCAGCTCGGGAGCCCCAGATACGCAGTATTTT	CASSSGAPDTQYF
NA	NA	TRBV29-1	TRBJ1-2	TGCAGCGTTGGATCGGGGCCGTCTAACTATGGCTACACCTTC	CSVGSGPSNYGYTF
NA	NA	TRBV2	TRBJ1-5	TGTGCCAGCAGTCTTCAGACAGGTGGGGCGGGTCAGCCCCAGCATTTT	CASSLQTGGAGQPQHF
NA	NA	TRBV19	TRBJ1-6	TGTGCCAGTAGTATAGGGCAGGGCGTATCACCCCTCCACTTT	CASSIGQGVSPLHF
NA	NA	TRBV18	TRBJ2-2	TGTGCCAGCTCACCTATGAACACCGGGGAGCTGTTTTTT	CASSPMNTGELFF